This T cell receptor beta chain was recorded in a study of blood T cells in healthy people across ages. Sample-barcoded 5' priming and a J-beta primer mix drove a second PCR of about 7 to 11 cycles. MiXCR, applied by TCRdb to the 5' RACE reads, yields one record per CDR3 protein. The table records some 1,000,000 distinct CDR3 sequences, about 23% of them present only once. These same data were also listed under a study on T cells of mothers and their children.

This TCR derives from a girl under 10 years old in good health. Sequencing used blood.

The CDR3 DNA sequence: TGTGCCAGCAGTTCATGGACAGGGGCGGTCGAGCAGTACTTC. Its translation: CASSSWTGAVEQYF. This chain uses TRBV12-3 or TRBV12-4 with TRBJ2-5; 9 bases agree with TRBD1. The DNA end favors TRBJ2-7, so the J call may be wrong. CDR3 length: 14 amino acids.